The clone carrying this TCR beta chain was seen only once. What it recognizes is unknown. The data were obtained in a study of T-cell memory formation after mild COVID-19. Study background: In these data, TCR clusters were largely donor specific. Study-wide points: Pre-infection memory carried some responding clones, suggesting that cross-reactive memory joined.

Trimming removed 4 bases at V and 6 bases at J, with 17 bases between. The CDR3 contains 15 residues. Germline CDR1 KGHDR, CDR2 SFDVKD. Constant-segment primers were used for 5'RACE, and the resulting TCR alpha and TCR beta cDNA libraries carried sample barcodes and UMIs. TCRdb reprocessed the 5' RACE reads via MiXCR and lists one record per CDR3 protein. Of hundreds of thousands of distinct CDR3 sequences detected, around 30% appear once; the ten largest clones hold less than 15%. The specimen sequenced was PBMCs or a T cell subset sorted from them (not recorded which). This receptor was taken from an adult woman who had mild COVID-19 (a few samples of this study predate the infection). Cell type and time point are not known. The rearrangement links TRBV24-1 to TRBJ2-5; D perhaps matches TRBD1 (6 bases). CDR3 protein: CATSDPGTSGKTQYF. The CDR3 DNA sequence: TGTGCCACCAGTGACCCAGGGACAAGTGGGAAGACCCAGTACTTC.